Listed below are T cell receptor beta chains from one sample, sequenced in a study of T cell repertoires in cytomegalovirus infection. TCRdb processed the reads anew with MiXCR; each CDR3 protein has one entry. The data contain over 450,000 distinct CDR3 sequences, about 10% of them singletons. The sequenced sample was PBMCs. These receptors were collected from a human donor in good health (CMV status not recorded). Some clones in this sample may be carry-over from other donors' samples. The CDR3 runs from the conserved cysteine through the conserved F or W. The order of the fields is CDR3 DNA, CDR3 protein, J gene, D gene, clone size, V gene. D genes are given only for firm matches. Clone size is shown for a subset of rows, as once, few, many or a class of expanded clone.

TGCGCCAGCAGCTTGACAGGGCTTAGCTCTGGAAACACCATATATTTT,CASSLTGLSSGNTIYF,TRBJ1-3,NA,many,TRBV5-1
TGTGCCACCAGTGATTGGCAGGGGACCCAGTACTTC,CATSDWQGTQYF,TRBJ2-5,NA,few,TRBV24-1
TGTGCCAGCAGCTGGGGGACAGGGGGCTCCTACAGTGAGCAGTTCTTC,CASSWGTGGSYSEQFF,TRBJ2-1,TRBD1,NA,TRBV5-6
TGTGCCAGCAGCTCCGGGACTACAACTAATGAAAAACTGTTTTTT,CASSSGTTTNEKLFF,TRBJ1-4,NA,few,TRBV2
TGCAGTTGCCGGGACAGGGGCTCGGGAGAGCAGTTCTTC,CSCRDRGSGEQFF,TRBJ2-1,TRBD1,NA,TRBV20-1
TGTGCCACCAGCAAAGACCTTCCAAGGCGGGGAAGCTCCTACAATGAGCAGTTCTTC,CATSKDLPRRGSSYNEQFF,TRBJ2-1,NA,NA,TRBV15
TGTGCCAGCAATGGGGGGGGGAGCCGACTTCCAGGGACCCAGTACTTC,CASNGGGSRLPGTQYF,TRBJ2-5,TRBD2,many,TRBV7-2
TGTGCCAGCAATAACAGGGGGAGCACAGATACGCAGTATTTT,CASNNRGSTDTQYF,TRBJ2-3,TRBD1,NA,TRBV2
TGTGCCAGCACTACTCTAACTGGGACACTGGACCAGCCCCAGCATTTT,CASTTLTGTLDQPQHF,TRBJ1-5,NA,few,TRBV2
TGTGCCAGCAGTTACAACAGGCCCAATGAGCAGTTCTTC,CASSYNRPNEQFF,TRBJ2-1,NA,many,TRBV12-3/TRBV12-4
TGTGCCAGCAGCTTATCCGCCGTGGGCGGCTACGAGCAGTACTTC,CASSLSAVGGYEQYF,TRBJ2-7,NA,many,TRBV7-3
TGCAGTGCTCGCTTTAACGGGGAGCTGTTTTTT,CSARFNGELFF,TRBJ2-2,NA,NA,TRBV20-1
TGTGCCAGCAGTTTATTCTACACCGGACTTTCGAGTGAGGAGCAGTACTTC,CASSLFYTGLSSEEQYF,TRBJ2-7,NA,many,TRBV27
TGTGCCAGCAGCCGGGGACAGTTCTCTGGAAACACCATATATTTT,CASSRGQFSGNTIYF,TRBJ1-3,TRBD1,many,TRBV14
TGTGCCAGCAGCCAAGGCGATGCTAGGTGGGAGGGAGCTTCCTTT,CASSQGDARWEGASF,TRBJ1-1,NA,NA,TRBV4-1
TGCAGCGTTGAGAGGACAGGGGGCGCGAATGGCTACACCTTC,CSVERTGGANGYTF,TRBJ1-2,TRBD1,few,TRBV29-1
TGCAGTGCTGGTAGCGGAGGAGGGGTCACCGGGGAGCTGTTTTTT,CSAGSGGGVTGELFF,TRBJ2-2,NA,NA,TRBV20-1
TGTGCCAGCAGCACCCAGAGGGACACTGAAGCTTTCTTT,CASSTQRDTEAFF,TRBJ1-1,NA,many,TRBV11-2
TGTGCCAGCAGCTTATCAGCGGGGGCAGATACGCAGTATTTT,CASSLSAGADTQYF,TRBJ2-3,TRBD2,many,TRBV11-2
TGTGCCTGGAGTCCTCAGGGTGCCCAGACAGATACGCAGTATTTT,CAWSPQGAQTDTQYF,TRBJ2-3,NA,NA,TRBV30
TGTGCCAGCAGTCCGACGAGCGGTCAGCCCCAGCATTTT,CASSPTSGQPQHF,TRBJ1-5,NA,NA,TRBV7-9
TGTGCCAGCAGCCAAGATCTACAGACAGCTACCTACGAGCAGTACTTC,CASSQDLQTATYEQYF,TRBJ2-7,NA,many,TRBV14
TGCGCCAGCAGCCAGGGCTCGAACACTGAAGCTTTCTTT,CASSQGSNTEAFF,TRBJ1-1,NA,many,TRBV5-1
TGTGCCAGCAGGAAGCCCCCAATACTCCGCAATCAGCCCCAGCATTTT,CASRKPPILRNQPQHF,TRBJ1-5,NA,NA,TRBV28
TGTGCCAGCAGTGAAACTAGCGGGAGTGGAGATACGCAGTATTTT,CASSETSGSGDTQYF,TRBJ2-3,TRBD2,many,TRBV2
TGTGCCAGCAGCTTATTCAGGGACTACGAGCAGTACTTC,CASSLFRDYEQYF,TRBJ2-7,NA,many,TRBV7-2
TGCAGTGCTACTCAGGGAATTGATGAAAAACTGTTTTTT,CSATQGIDEKLFF,TRBJ1-4,NA,NA,TRBV20-1
TGCAGTGGACTGGCTTATGAAGCTTTCTTT,CSGLAYEAFF,TRBJ1-1,NA,NA,TRBV20-1
TGCAGTGCTAAGGACAGTACAAATTCACCCCTCCACTTT,CSAKDSTNSPLHF,TRBJ1-6,NA,few,TRBV20-1
TGTGCCAGCAGCTTAGGGGGAGCGGAAGCAGATACGCAGTATTTT,CASSLGGAEADTQYF,TRBJ2-3,NA,many,TRBV7-9
TGTGCCAGCTCACCAACATTCGGGGGAGCTAATAGCAATCAGCCCCAGCATTTT,CASSPTFGGANSNQPQHF,TRBJ1-5,NA,NA,TRBV18
TGCGCCAGCAGCTTGGAATCTGGGGGCAGGCCCTACGAGCAGTACTTC,CASSLESGGRPYEQYF,TRBJ2-7,NA,NA,TRBV5-1
TGTGCCAGCAGTACGAGCTCCTACAATGAGCAGCTCTTC,CASSTSSYNEQLF,TRBJ2-1,NA,NA,TRBV11-2
TGTGCCAGCAGCGTAGGACTAGCGGGGAGTTCGGGGCAGTACTTC,CASSVGLAGSSGQYF,TRBJ2-7,TRBD2,many,TRBV7-2
TGTGCCAGCAGCTTAGCCGATGCAGTTAACGGAAACACCATATATTTT,CASSLADAVNGNTIYF,TRBJ1-3,NA,many,TRBV7-2
TGTGCCAGCAGCTTAGGTCGGGACCTAATAAACTATGGCTACACCTTC,CASSLGRDLINYGYTF,TRBJ1-2,NA,NA,TRBV7-9
TGTGCCAGCAGCCAAGAAGGGGTACTGGATTCACCCCTCCACTTT,CASSQEGVLDSPLHF,TRBJ1-6,NA,many,TRBV3-1
TGTGCCAGCAGCGATCCGCCGGGACTAGCGGGAGTGTCCGGGGAGCTGTTTTTT,CASSDPPGLAGVSGELFF,TRBJ2-2,TRBD2,many,TRBV5-4
TGTGCCAGCAGCCCCCAAAAGGTGGTAGATACGCAGTATTTT,CASSPQKVVDTQYF,TRBJ2-3,NA,many,TRBV7-9
TGTGCCAGCAGCCAAGTGGGTGTCCAGTTCTTC,CASSQVGVQFF,TRBJ2-1,NA,NA,TRBV3-1
TGCAGTGCTAGAGTGGTGGATGAGCAGTTCTTC,CSARVVDEQFF,TRBJ2-1,NA,NA,TRBV20-1
TGTGCCAGCAGCCCCCCTGATAGTTATGAGCAGTTCTTC,CASSPPDSYEQFF,TRBJ2-1,NA,few,TRBV9
TGTGCCAGCAGCCGACTGCTGAACACTGAAGCTTTCTTT,CASSRLLNTEAFF,TRBJ1-1,NA,many,TRBV7-4
TGTGCCAGCAGCTTACCCCGGGGTCTAGACAATGAGCAGTTCTTC,CASSLPRGLDNEQFF,TRBJ2-1,NA,many,TRBV7-9
TGTGCCGGCCGGGGCGGGAGCGCCCCCTCCTACGAGCAGTACTTC,CAGRGGSAPSYEQYF,TRBJ2-7,TRBD2,few,TRBV28
TGTGCCAGCTCACCTCCGGGACAGGAAAGATATGAGCAGTTCTTC,CASSPPGQERYEQFF,TRBJ2-1,TRBD1,NA,TRBV18
TGTGCCAGCAGCTTGTATGGGGCTGTGAACACTGAAGCTTTCTTT,CASSLYGAVNTEAFF,TRBJ1-1,NA,many,TRBV5-8